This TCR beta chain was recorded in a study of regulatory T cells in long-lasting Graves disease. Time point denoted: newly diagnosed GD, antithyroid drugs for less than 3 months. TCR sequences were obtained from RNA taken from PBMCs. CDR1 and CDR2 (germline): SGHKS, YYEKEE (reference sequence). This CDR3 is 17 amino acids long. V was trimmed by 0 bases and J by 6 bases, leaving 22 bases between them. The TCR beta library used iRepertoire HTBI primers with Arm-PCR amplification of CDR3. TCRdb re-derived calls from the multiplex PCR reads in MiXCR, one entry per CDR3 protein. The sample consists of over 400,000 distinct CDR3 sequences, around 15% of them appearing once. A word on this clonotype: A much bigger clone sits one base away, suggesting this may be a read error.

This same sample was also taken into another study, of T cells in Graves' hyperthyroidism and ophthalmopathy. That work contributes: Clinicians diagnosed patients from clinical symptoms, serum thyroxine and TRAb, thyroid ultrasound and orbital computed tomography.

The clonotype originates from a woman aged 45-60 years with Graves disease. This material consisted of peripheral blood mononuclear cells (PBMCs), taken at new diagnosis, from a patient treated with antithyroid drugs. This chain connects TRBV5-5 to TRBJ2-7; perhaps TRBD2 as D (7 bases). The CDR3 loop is CASSLGLGAGVWGEQYF. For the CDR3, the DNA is TGTGCCAGCAGCTTGGGTCTGGGGGCGGGAGTTTGGGGCGAGCAGTACTTC.